One T cell receptor beta chain is described in this entry. Its target is unknown. The data derive from a study of T cells after yellow fever vaccination. Study-wide results and limits: After the booster, about 95% of CD4 and about 90% of CD8 primary-response clones were re-detected. Contamination of FACS-sorted repertoires by abundant clonotypes from the bulk population could occur.

Trimming took 8 bases from V and 2 from J, leaving 12 bases between them. Germline assignment: CDR1 SNHLY and CDR2 FYNNEI. This CDR3 is built from 13 residues. In making TCR cDNA, 5'RACE template switching added a universal primer site and UMIs to it. In TCRdb, the 5' RACE reads were re-called with MiXCR into one record per CDR3 protein. The table lists 250,000 to 350,000 distinct CDR3 sequences, roughly 7% of them singletons. The starting material was PBMCs, obtained roughly seven weeks after the first yellow fever vaccination. The clonotype originates from a man between 18 and 29 years old who received the YFV17D yellow fever vaccine. This chain joins TRBV2 and TRBJ1-1; D possibly corresponds to TRBD1 (5 bases). CDR3 amino acids: CASQTDFNTEAFF. CDR3 bases: TGTGCCAGCCAGACAGACTTTAACACTGAAGCTTTCTTT.